This T cell receptor beta chain was identified during a study of blood T cell repertoires in COVID-19. This clone came up once. Assignment of participants to cohorts was predicated upon participant-reported clinical history. Two negative PCRs, clearance, or symptom resolution had been documented for recovered Cohort 3 donors. As originally analysed: Estimated nucleated cell counts came from reference gene primer amplification. TCRdb's table, derived via immunoSEQ multiplex PCR, lists solely in-frame clones and lacks some. V and J calls and clone size are those listed in that table; D and trimming were worked out from the DNA. The sample has 250,000 to 350,000 clones; 92% are singletons. V shed 0 bases and J shed 3 bases, with 15 bases lying between them. Germline V gene lookup returns CDR1 GTSNPN and CDR2 SVGIG (reference sequence). This CDR3 spans 16 amino acids.

The chain uses TRBV30 and TRBJ2-1; D is uncertain. The TCR sequence derives from a woman aged 30 to 39 who had recovered from COVID-19. Sequencing was done on a sample of PBMCs or T cells enriched from blood (not recorded which). CDR3 loop: CAWSVPRDFGYNEQFF. The CDR3 nucleotides are TGTGCCTGGAGTGTTCCGCGAGACTTCGGCTACAATGAGCAGTTCTTC.